This TCR beta chain was retrieved from a study of shared clonotypes between healthy human individuals. Across the study: Donor composition was a couple of women and a few men, aged 18 to 49.

This clone was seen once. CD45RA-negative memory and CD45RA+ naive subsets were split from the CD4+ cells. The CDR3 contains 15 residues. The V and J ends lost 5 bases and 7 bases respectively, with 17 bases between them. Germline values: CDR1 LNHDA, CDR2 SQIVND (reference sequence). The genomic DNA of each subset was split evenly across several immunoSEQ plates. Here immunoSEQ multiplex PCR was the method, and the copy in TCRdb shows in-frame clones only, minus some. The table shows 950,000 to 1,100,000 clones, with 75% to 85% occurring only once. Sequences were obtained from memory CD4+ T cells from PBMCs. Specified subset: CD45RA-negative fraction. The rearrangement uses TRBV19 and TRBJ1-4; maybe TRBD1 (5 bases). This clonotype originated in a young man in good health. Some clones in this sample may be carry-over from other donors' samples. CDR3 DNA sequence: TGTGCCAGTAGTGGGACCGGGACCTCCGGTGAAAAACTGTTTTTT. Encoded protein: CASSGTGTSGEKLFF.